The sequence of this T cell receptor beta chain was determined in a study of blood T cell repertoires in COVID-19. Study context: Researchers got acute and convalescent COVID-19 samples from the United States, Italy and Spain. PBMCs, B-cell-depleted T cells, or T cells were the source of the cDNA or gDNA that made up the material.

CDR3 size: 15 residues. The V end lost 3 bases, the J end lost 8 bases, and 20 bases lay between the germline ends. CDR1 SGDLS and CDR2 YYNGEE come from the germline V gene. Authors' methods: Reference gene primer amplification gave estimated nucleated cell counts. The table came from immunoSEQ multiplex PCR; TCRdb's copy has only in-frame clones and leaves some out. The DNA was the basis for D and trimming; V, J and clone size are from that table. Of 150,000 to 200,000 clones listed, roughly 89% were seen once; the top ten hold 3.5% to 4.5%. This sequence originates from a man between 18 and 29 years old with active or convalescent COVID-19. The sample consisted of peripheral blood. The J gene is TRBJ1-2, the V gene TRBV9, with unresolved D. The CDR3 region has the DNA TGTGCCAGCAGCGCTCCCAGCGAACAGTCTAGCGGCTACACCTTC. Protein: CASSAPSEQSSGYTF.